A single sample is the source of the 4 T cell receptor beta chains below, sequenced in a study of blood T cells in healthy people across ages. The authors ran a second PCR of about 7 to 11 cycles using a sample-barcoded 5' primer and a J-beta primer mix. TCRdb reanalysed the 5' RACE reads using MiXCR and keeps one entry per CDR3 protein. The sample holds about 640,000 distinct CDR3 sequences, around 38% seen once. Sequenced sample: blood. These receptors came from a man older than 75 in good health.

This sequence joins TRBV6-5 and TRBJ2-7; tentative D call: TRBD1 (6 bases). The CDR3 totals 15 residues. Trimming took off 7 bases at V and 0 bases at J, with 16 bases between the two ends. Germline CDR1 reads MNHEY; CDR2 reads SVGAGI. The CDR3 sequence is CASTRGGQTSYEQYF. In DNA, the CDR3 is TGTGCCAGCACTCGGGGCGGACAGACCTCCTACGAGCAGTACTTC.

The CDR3 DNA reads TGTGCCAGCATTGGACTAGCGGGAGGGTCCTACAATGAGCAGTTCTTC. Protein sequence: CASIGLAGGSYNEQFF. The chain joins TRBV28 to TRBJ2-1; 15 bases agree with TRBD2. Germline loops: CDR1 MDHEN, CDR2 SYDVKM. Trimming at V came to 7 bases and at J to 1 base, leaving 2 bases not matched to a gene. The CDR3 loop spans 16 amino acids.

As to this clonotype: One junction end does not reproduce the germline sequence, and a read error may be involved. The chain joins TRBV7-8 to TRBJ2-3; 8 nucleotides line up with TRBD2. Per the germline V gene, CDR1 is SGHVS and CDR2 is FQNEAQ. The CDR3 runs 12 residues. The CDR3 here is CVSSPQRETQYF. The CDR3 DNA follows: TGTGTCAGCAGCCCCCAGCGGGAGACGCAGTATTTT.

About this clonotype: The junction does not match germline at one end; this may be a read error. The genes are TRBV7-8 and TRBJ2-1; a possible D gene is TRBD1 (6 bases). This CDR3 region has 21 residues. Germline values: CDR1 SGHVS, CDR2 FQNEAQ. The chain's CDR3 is CTSSLSEDSPWDPGTYNEQFF. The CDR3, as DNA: TGTACCAGCAGCTTATCGGAGGACAGTCCCTGGGACCCGGGCACTTACAATGAGCAGTTCTTC.